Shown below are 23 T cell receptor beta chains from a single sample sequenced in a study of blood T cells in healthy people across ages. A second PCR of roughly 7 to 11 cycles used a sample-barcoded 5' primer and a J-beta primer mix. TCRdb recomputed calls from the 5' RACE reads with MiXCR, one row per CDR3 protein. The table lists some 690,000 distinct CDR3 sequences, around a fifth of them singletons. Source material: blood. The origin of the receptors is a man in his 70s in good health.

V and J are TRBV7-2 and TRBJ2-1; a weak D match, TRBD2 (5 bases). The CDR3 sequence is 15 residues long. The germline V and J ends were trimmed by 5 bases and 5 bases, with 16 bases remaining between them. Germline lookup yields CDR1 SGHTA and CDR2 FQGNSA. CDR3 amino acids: CASSQLRGFHNEQFF. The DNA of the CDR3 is TGTGCCAGCAGCCAGCTACGCGGGTTCCACAATGAGCAGTTCTTC.

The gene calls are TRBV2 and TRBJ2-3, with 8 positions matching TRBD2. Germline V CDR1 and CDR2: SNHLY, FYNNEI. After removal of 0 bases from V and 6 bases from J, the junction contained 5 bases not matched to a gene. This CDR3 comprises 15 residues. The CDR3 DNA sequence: TGTGCCAGCAGTGAAGCGGGGACTAGAGTTGATACGCAGTATTTT. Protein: CASSEAGTRVDTQYF.

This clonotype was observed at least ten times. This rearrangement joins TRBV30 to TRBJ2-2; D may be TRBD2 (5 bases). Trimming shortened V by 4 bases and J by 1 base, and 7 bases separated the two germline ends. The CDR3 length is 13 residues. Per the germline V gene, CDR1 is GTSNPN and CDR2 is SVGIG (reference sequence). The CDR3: CAWIEGNTGELFF. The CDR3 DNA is TGTGCCTGGATCGAGGGGAACACCGGGGAGCTGTTTTTT.

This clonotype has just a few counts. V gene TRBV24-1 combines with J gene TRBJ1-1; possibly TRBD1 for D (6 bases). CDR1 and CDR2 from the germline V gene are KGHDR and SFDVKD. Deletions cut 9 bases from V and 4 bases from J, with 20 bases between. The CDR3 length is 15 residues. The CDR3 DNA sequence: TGTGCCACCGCTAAGGGGGGGGCTGGAGGCACTGAAGCTTTCTTT. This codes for CATAKGGAGGTEAFF.

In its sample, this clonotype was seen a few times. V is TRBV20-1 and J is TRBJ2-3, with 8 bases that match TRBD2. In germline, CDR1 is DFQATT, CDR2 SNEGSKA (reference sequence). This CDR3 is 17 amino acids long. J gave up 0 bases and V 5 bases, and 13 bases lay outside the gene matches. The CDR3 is CSASPRTSSPSTDTQYF. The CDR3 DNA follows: TGCAGTGCTTCCCCCCGGACTAGCAGCCCTAGCACAGATACGCAGTATTTT.

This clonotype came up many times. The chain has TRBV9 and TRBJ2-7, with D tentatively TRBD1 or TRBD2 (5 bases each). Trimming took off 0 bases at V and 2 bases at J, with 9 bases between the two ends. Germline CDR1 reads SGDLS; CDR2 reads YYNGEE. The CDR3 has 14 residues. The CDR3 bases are TGTGCCAGCAGCGTAGCTGGGGGTCCCTACGAGCAGTACTTC. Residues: CASSVAGGPYEQYF.

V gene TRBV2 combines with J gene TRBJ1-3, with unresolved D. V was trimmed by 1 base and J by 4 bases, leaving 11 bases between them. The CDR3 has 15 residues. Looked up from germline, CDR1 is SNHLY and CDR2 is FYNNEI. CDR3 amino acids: CASSEGGWKGNTIYF. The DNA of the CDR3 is TGTGCCAGCAGTGAAGGAGGGTGGAAAGGAAACACCATATATTTT.

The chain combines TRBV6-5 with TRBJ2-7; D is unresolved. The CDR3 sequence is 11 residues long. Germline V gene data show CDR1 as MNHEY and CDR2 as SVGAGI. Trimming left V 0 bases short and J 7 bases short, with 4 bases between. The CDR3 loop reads CASSYSGEQYF. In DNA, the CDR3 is TGTGCCAGCAGTTACTCGGGGGAGCAGTACTTC.

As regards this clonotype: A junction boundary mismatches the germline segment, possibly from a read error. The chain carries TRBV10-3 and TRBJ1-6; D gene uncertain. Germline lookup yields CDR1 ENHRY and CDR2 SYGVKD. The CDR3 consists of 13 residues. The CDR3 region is CAVSEVGNSPLHF. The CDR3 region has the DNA TGTGCCGTCAGTGAGGTTGGAAATTCACCCCTCCACTTT.

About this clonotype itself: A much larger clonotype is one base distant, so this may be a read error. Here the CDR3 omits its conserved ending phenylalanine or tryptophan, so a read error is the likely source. The CDR3 is CASGKNTEAFS. In DNA form, the CDR3 reads TGTGCCAGCGGGAAGAACACTGAAGCTTTCTCT. V gene TRBV11-2 combines with J gene TRBJ1-1, with D unclear. CDR1 is SGHAT, CDR2 FQNNGV, per germline. This CDR3 is built from 11 residues. V was cut by 8 bases and J by 1 base, with 5 bases left in between.

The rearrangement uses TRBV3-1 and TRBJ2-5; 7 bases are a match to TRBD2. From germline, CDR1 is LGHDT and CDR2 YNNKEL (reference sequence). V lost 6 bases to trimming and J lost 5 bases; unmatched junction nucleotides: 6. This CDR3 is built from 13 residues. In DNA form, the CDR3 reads TGTGCCAGCAGGCCGGGAGGTGGGGAGACCCAGTACTTC. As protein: CASRPGGGETQYF.

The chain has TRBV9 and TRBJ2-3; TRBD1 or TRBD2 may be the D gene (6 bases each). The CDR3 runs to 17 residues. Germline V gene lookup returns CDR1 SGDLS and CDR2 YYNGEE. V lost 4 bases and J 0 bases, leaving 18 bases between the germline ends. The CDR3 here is CASSLGQRATSTDTQYF. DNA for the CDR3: TGTGCCAGCAGCCTAGGACAGCGGGCAACTAGCACAGATACGCAGTATTTT.

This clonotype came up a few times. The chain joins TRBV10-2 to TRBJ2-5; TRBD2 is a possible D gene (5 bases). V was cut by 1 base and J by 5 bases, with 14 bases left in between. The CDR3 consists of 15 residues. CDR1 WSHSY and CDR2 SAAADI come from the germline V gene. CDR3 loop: CASSELRTARETQYF. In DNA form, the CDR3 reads TGCGCCAGCAGTGAGTTACGGACTGCTCGTGAGACCCAGTACTTC.

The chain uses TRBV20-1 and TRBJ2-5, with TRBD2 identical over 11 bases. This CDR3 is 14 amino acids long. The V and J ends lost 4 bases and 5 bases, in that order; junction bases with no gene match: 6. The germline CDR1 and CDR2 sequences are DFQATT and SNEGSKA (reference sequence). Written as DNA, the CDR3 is TGCAGTGCTATCACTAGCGGGAGACGGGAGACCCAGTACTTC. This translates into CSAITSGRRETQYF.

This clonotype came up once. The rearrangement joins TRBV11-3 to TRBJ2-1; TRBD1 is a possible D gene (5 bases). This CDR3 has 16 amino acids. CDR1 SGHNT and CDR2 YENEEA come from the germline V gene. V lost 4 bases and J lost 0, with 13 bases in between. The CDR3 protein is CASSYTTASSYNEQFF. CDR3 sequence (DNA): TGTGCCAGCAGCTACACGACAGCGAGCTCCTACAATGAGCAGTTCTTC.

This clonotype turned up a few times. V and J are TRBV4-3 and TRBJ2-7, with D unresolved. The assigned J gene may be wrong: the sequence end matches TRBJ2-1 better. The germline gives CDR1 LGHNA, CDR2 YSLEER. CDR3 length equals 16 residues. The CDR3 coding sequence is TGCGCCAGCAGCCAAGATCCCAGCCCAATTACCCTACAGCAGTTCTTC. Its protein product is CASSQDPSPITLQQFF.

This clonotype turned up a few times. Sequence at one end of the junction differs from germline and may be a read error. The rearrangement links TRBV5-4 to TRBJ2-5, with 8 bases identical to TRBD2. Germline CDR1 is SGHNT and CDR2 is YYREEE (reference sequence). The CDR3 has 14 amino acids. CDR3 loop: CAGSLGLAEETQYF. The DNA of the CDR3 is TGTGCCGGCAGCTTAGGACTAGCAGAAGAGACCCAGTACTTC.

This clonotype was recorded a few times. Here the CDR3 reads CSAFRGDTVAKNIQYF. In DNA, the CDR3 is TGCAGTGCTTTTCGAGGGGACACCGTTGCCAAAAACATTCAGTACTTC. The J gene is TRBJ2-4, the V gene TRBV20-1; perhaps TRBD1 as D (6 bases). V lost 5 bases to trimming and J lost 1 base, with 18 bases between them. The CDR3 is made up of 16 amino acids. Germline CDR1 DFQATT, CDR2 SNEGSKA (reference sequence).

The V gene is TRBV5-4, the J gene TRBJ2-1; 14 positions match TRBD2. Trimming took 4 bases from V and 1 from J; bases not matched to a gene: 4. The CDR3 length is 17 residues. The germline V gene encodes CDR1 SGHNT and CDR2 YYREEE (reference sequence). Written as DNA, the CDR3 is TGTGCCAGCAGCGACGGGACTAGCGGGAGTTCCTACAATGAGCAGTTCTTC. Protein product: CASSDGTSGSSYNEQFF.

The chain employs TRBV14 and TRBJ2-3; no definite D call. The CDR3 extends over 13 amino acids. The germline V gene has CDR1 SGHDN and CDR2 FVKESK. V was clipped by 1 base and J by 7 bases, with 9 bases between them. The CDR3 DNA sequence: TGTGCCAGCAGCCAAGGAATAGGCAATACGCAGTATTTT. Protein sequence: CASSQGIGNTQYF. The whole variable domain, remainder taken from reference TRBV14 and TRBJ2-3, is EAGVTQFPSHSVIEKGQTVTLRCDPISGHDNLYWYRRVMGKEIKFLLHFVKESKQDESGMPNNRFLAERTGGTYSTLKVQPAELEDSGVYFCASSQGIGNTQYFGPGTRLTVL.

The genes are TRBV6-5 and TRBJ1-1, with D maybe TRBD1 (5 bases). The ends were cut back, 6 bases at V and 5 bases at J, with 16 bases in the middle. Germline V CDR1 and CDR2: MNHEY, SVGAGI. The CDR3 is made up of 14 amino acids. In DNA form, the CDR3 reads TGTGCCAGCAGCTACGACAGATCGAGGACTGAAGCTTTCTTT. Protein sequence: CASSYDRSRTEAFF.

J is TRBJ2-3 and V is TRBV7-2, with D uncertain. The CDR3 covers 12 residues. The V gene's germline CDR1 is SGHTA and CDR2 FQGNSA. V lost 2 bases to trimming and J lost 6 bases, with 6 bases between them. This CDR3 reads CTSSLTHDTQYF. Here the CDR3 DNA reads TGTACCAGCAGCTTAACTCACGATACGCAGTATTTT.

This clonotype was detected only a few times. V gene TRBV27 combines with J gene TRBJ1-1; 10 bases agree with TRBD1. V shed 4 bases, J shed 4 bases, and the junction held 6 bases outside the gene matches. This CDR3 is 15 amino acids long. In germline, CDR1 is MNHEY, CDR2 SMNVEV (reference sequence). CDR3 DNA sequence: TGTGCCAGCAGTTCCGACAGGGGGCTGGTCACTGAAGCTTTCTTT. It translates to CASSSDRGLVTEAFF.